The rows below give T cell receptor beta chains drawn from one sample of a study of blood T cells in healthy people across ages. MiXCR, applied by TCRdb to the 5' RACE reads, yields one record per CDR3 protein. The top ten clones hold around 2.9% of a sample with more than 650,000 distinct CDR3 sequences, roughly 24% of them seen once. These data are also associated with another study on T cells of mothers and their children.

The source material was blood. Source of these receptors: a boy between 10 and 17 years old in good health. Both conserved end residues are part of each CDR3. The D gene is left open where the match is weak. Only some rows state a clone size, as once, few, many or a class for expanded clones.

j_call d_call v_call clone_size cdr3_nt cdr3_aa
TRBJ2-5 . TRBV6-1 . TGTGCCAGCCAATGGGCAGAGACCCAGTACTTC CASQWAETQYF
TRBJ2-6 TRBD2 TRBV5-1 . TGCGCCAGCTCGGGACTAGCGGGGTCCTCTGGGGCCAACGTCCTGACTTTC CASSGLAGSSGANVLTF
TRBJ2-5 TRBD1 TRBV20-1 . TGCAGTGCTAGAGTCAGCGCAGGGGGTGGGGAGCAGTACTTC CSARVSAGGGEQYF
TRBJ2-1 . TRBV19 . TGTGCCAGTAGTATCGATCCCGACGTCTCCTACAATGAGCAGTTCTTC CASSIDPDVSYNEQFF
TRBJ1-1 . TRBV5-1 . TGCGCCAGCAGCTTGGGGGGGGAGGTCACTGAAGCTTTCTTT CASSLGGEVTEAFF
TRBJ1-2 TRBD1 TRBV5-1 . TGCGCCAGTTACCTACAGGGGAGTGGCCACGGCTACACCTTC CASYLQGSGHGYTF
TRBJ2-2 TRBD2 TRBV20-1 few TGCAGTGCTATGGGACTAGCGGGGGAAGACGGGGAGCTGTTTTTT CSAMGLAGEDGELFF
TRBJ1-3 . TRBV6-6 . TGTGCCAGCAGTTATGATTTGGGAAACACCCTATATTTT CASSYDLGNTLYF
TRBJ2-7 . TRBV2 few TGTGCCAGCACCCCGGGGGTTGCCTTACGACTTCTCGGGCAGTACTTC CASTPGVALRLLGQYF
TRBJ1-1 . TRBV5-5 . TGTGCCAGCAGCTTTCCCCGGGGCAAAGCTTTCTTT CASSFPRGKAFF
TRBJ2-5 TRBD2 TRBV5-1 few TGCGCCAGCAGCTTGGGGGACTATGGGACCCAGTACTTC CASSLGDYGTQYF
TRBJ2-7 . TRBV7-9 few TGTGCCAGCAGCTCCTACATTACCAACTACGAGCAGTACTTC CASSSYITNYEQYF
TRBJ2-7 . TRBV6-1 few TGTGCCAGCAGACGTAGACTCTTACCACGGACCTACGAGCAGTACTTC CASRRRLLPRTYEQYF
TRBJ2-3 . TRBV5-1 . TGCGCCAGCACCTTTACGGAAGACACAGATACGCAGTATTTT CASTFTEDTDTQYF
TRBJ2-2 TRBD2 TRBV5-1 . TGCGCCAGCAGCCGGACCGGGACTAGTGGCGGGGAGCTGTTTTTT CASSRTGTSGGELFF
TRBJ2-7 TRBD1 TRBV7-3 many TGTGCCAGCAGCCTGGGACAGTTTAGCGAGCAGTACTTC CASSLGQFSEQYF
TRBJ1-3 . TRBV21-1 . TGTGCCAGCCCCTCAGGTTCCCCAGGGCCTGGAAACACCATATATTTT CASPSGSPGPGNTIYF
TRBJ2-6 . TRBV20-1 . TGCAGTGCTAGAGAACAGGGTTTGGGGGCCAACGTCCTGACTTTC CSAREQGLGANVLTF
TRBJ2-1 TRBD2 TRBV20-1 . TGCAGTGCTAGGTGGGGACTAGCGGGGTCACATCAGTTCTTC CSARWGLAGSHQFF
TRBJ1-2 . TRBV30 few TGTGCCTGGAGTTTCACCCTCTATGGCTACACCTTC CAWSFTLYGYTF
TRBJ1-1 . TRBV15 . TGTGCCACCAGCAGACCTGGTGGGGGGAACACTGAAGCTTTCTTT CATSRPGGGNTEAFF
TRBJ1-2 TRBD1 TRBV19 . TGTGCCAGTGGAGACAGGGTGGGTTCTTACGGCTACACCTTC CASGDRVGSYGYTF
TRBJ2-3 . TRBV7-9 few TGTGCCAGCAGCTTACCCGGAGGCAGGGAGGCAGATACGCAGTATTTT CASSLPGGREADTQYF
TRBJ2-2 . TRBV9 few TGTGCCAGCAGCGTAGCTGCAGGGTGGACCGGGGAGCTGTTTTTT CASSVAAGWTGELFF
TRBJ1-1 . TRBV6-1 few TGTGCCAGCAGTGGGCGGGGGGCCCCGAACACTGAAGCTTTCTTT CASSGRGAPNTEAFF
TRBJ2-2 TRBD1 TRBV2 few TGTGCCAGCTGGACAGGGTTAACCGGGGAGCTGTTTTTT CASWTGLTGELFF